The clone carrying this T cell receptor beta chain has a single count. Its antigen is still unknown. The data were obtained in a study of CD8+ T cells in alopecia areata. Across the study: Treated patients were given 5 to 10 mg oral tofacitinib twice daily. Findings and caveats of the study: Normal scalp had lower clonality than lesional scalp, with alopecia totalis/universalis lesions showing this most strongly.

Collected material from alopecia areata patients comprised lesional scalp punch biopsies and peripheral blood. The CDR3 totals 14 residues. The ends lost 2 bases at V and 16 bases at J; junction bases unmatched: 11. CDR1 and CDR2 from the germline V gene are MGHRA and YSYEKL. Following extraction, RNA underwent reverse transcription to cDNA, which served as the sequencing template. Libraries were prepared by immunoSEQ multiplex PCR; TCRdb keeps only in-frame clonotypes and omits some of them. The profile covers about 180,000 clones, with just under 60% appearing a single time and approximately 15% taken by the ten largest.

The source is a human donor with alopecia areata. This chain joins TRBV4-1 and TRBJ2-1, with 10 bases identical to TRBD2. Source: CD4+ T cells sorted from blood, taken at week 0. The CDR3 region is CASSQRTSGFRSFF. The CDR3 bases are TGCGCCAGCAGCCAAAGGACTAGCGGCTTTCGGAGTTTCTTC.